These 30 T cell receptor beta chains were sequenced from one sample in a study of T-cell reconstitution after alpha-beta-depleted transplantation in children. As it was prepared, the TCRbeta library received unique molecular identifiers. MiXCR, run by TCRdb on the PCR reads, gives a single entry per CDR3 protein. In the table there are 200,000 to 250,000 distinct CDR3 sequences, 12% of which are singletons. Material: PBMCs from the stem cell graft donor, obtained from the stem cell graft. Source of these receptors: a human donor who donated a stem cell graft to a child with acute lymphoblastic leukemia.

This clonotype was observed many times. V gene TRBV12-3 or TRBV12-4 combines with J gene TRBJ1-1, with TRBD1 as a possible D gene (6 bases). V gave up 10 bases and J gave up 8 bases, with 14 bases separating them. The CDR3 totals 11 residues. The CDR3 is CATRLDREAFF. CDR3 nucleotides: TGTGCCACCCGGCTCGACAGGGAAGCTTTCTTT.

This clonotype was seen ten or more times. V gene TRBV5-5 combines with J gene TRBJ2-1, with no clear D. The ends were cut back, 0 bases at V and 10 bases at J, with 8 bases in the middle. This CDR3 comprises 12 residues. Germline V gene sequence: CDR1 SGHKS, CDR2 YYEKEE (reference sequence). The CDR3 DNA reads TGTGCCAGCAGCTTGGTTCGGTGGGAGCAGTTCTTC. Protein sequence: CASSLVRWEQFF.

This clonotype was seen repeatedly, ten times or more. The CDR3 region has the DNA TGCAGTGCCCAGGGACCGGCCGACAATGGCTACACCTTC. Protein sequence: CSAQGPADNGYTF. The chain links TRBV20-1 to TRBJ1-2; maybe TRBD1 (5 bases). In germline, CDR1 is DFQATT, CDR2 SNEGSKA (reference sequence). V lost 6 bases and J lost 6, with 17 bases in between. CDR3 size: 13 residues.

This clonotype was observed many times. For the CDR3, the DNA is TGTGCCATCAGTCCCGACTGGGATGAGCAGTTCTTC. Protein product: CAISPDWDEQFF. The chain is built from TRBV10-3 and TRBJ2-1; D is uncertain. The CDR3 has 12 residues. Per germline, CDR1 ENHRY and CDR2 SYGVKD. V was shortened by 5 bases and J by 8 bases, with 10 bases between the two germline ends.

There are many counts of this clonotype. The chain carries TRBV6-6 and TRBJ2-7; tentatively, D is TRBD2 (5 bases). Germline-derived CDR1 and CDR2 are MNHNY and SVGAGI (reference sequence). This CDR3 is 12 amino acids long. V shed 6 bases and J shed 6 bases, with 12 bases lying between them. CDR3 sequence: CASSRVGSEQYF. CDR3 DNA: TGTGCCAGCAGCAGAGTAGGGAGCGAGCAGTACTTC.

The rearrangement uses TRBV4-2 and TRBJ1-2; D is possibly TRBD1 (6 bases). CDR1 and CDR2 from the germline V gene are LGHNA and YNFKEQ. This CDR3 is built from 14 residues. Between the trimmed V and J ends, which lost 1 base and 8 bases, there was a span of 14 bases. The CDR3 DNA follows: TGTGCCAGCAGCCAAGGACAGGAGTCGGGAGGCTACACCTTC. This sequence encodes CASSQGQESGGYTF.

This clonotype has a count of ten or more. Here the CDR3 DNA reads TGTGCCAGCAGCTTAGCGGAGAGCTCCTACGAGCAGTACTTC. Protein product: CASSLAESSYEQYF. V and J are TRBV7-2 and TRBJ2-7; the D is unclear. Trimming took 0 bases from V and 0 from J, leaving 6 bases between them. This CDR3 spans 14 amino acids. Germline V gene data show CDR1 as SGHTA and CDR2 as FQGNSA.

The table lists this clonotype with many counts. This chain connects TRBV11-3 to TRBJ1-1, with a weak D call TRBD1 (5 bases). Trimming left V 5 bases short and J 5 bases short, with 15 bases between. The CDR3 sequence is 14 residues long. Germline CDR1 SGHNT, CDR2 YENEEA. CDR3 protein: CASSPGTVGTEAFF. The CDR3, as DNA: TGTGCCAGCAGCCCAGGGACTGTGGGGACTGAAGCTTTCTTT.

The sample holds a few counts of this clonotype. V and J are TRBV29-1 and TRBJ2-7; no clear D gene. The CDR3 runs 12 residues. The germline V gene encodes CDR1 SQVTM and CDR2 ANQGSEA. The ends were cut back, 1 base at V and 2 bases at J, with 6 bases in the middle. CDR3 nucleotides: TGCAGCGTTGAAGGTAGTACCTACGAGCAGTACTTC. This gives the protein CSVEGSTYEQYF.

This clonotype was observed many times. The chain couples TRBV7-8 to TRBJ2-7; tentative D call: TRBD1 (5 bases). This CDR3 contains 13 residues. Germline V gene lookup returns CDR1 SGHVS and CDR2 FQNEAQ. Between the trimmed V and J ends, which lost 5 bases and 7 bases, there was a span of 15 bases. For the CDR3, the DNA is TGTGCCAGCAGCCCCCAACAGGTGGGGGAGCAGTACTTC. Its translation is CASSPQQVGEQYF.

This clonotype occurred many times. The chain joins TRBV12-3 or TRBV12-4 to TRBJ2-2; 7 positions agree with TRBD2. The CDR3 runs 15 residues. Losses at the gene ends were 3 bases for V and 4 bases for J; bases not matched to a gene: 5. The CDR3 sequence: CASSFGRGFTGELFF. The CDR3 DNA is TGTGCCAGCAGTTTTGGGCGGGGGTTCACCGGGGAGCTGTTTTTT.

This clonotype came up many times. The chain carries TRBV20-1 and TRBJ1-2; D gene uncertain. The ends were cut back, 1 base at V and 8 bases at J, with 17 bases in the middle. Germline loops: CDR1 DFQATT, CDR2 SNEGSKA (reference sequence). CDR3 length equals 14 residues. The CDR3 loop reads CSARVLGLPDGYTF. The CDR3 nucleotides read TGCAGTGCTAGAGTGTTAGGGCTCCCGGACGGCTACACCTTC.

The V call is TRBV28, the J call TRBJ1-1; D call uncertain. V was shortened by 8 bases and J by 0 bases, with 13 bases between the two germline ends. The CDR3 has 14 residues. Germline assignment: CDR1 MDHEN and CDR2 SYDVKM. CDR3 protein: CASHGPYLNTEAFF. In DNA form, the CDR3 reads TGTGCCAGCCATGGACCGTACCTGAACACTGAAGCTTTCTTT.

The chain uses TRBV6-5 and TRBJ1-2, with D possibly being TRBD1 (5 bases). The ends were cut back, 9 bases at V and 2 bases at J, with 10 bases in the middle. Per germline, CDR1 MNHEY and CDR2 SVGAGI. The CDR3 loop spans 12 amino acids. The CDR3 loop reads CASKGANYGYTF. In DNA, the CDR3 is TGTGCCAGTAAAGGGGCCAACTATGGCTACACCTTC.

This clonotype has at least ten counts. V usage is TRBV20-1 and J usage is TRBJ2-7; 7 positions agree with TRBD1. The CDR3 runs 13 residues. Trimming took 6 bases from V and 2 from J; bases not matched to a gene: 7. Germline CDR1 is DFQATT and CDR2 is SNEGSKA (reference sequence). CDR3 sequence (DNA): TGCAGTGCCAGAAGTAGGGGGCCCTACGAGCAGTACTTC. Translation: CSARSRGPYEQYF.

This clonotype was seen repeatedly, ten times or more. The V gene is TRBV6-1, the J gene TRBJ2-7, with D possibly being TRBD2 (5 bases). The CDR3 totals 14 residues. Germline-derived CDR1 and CDR2 are MNHNS and SASEGT. Deletions cut 6 bases from V and 1 base from J, with 13 bases between. The CDR3 protein is CASRSTGISYEQYF. The CDR3, as DNA: TGTGCCAGCAGGTCAACCGGGATTTCCTACGAGCAGTACTTC.

The V gene is TRBV5-6, the J gene TRBJ1-4; D is unresolved. This CDR3 is built from 13 residues. CDR1 SGHDT and CDR2 YYEEEE come from the germline V gene. V shed 0 bases and J shed 12 bases, with 12 bases lying between them. For the CDR3, the DNA is TGTGCCAGCAGCTTGGCAGTAACAGCAGAACTGTTTTTT. Encoded protein: CASSLAVTAELFF. Based on the CDR3 plus reference TRBV5-6 and TRBJ1-4, the full variable domain is DAGVTQSPTHLIKTRGQQVTLRCSPKSGHDTVSWYQQALGQGPQFIFQYYEEEERQRGNFPDRFSGHQFPNYSSELNVNALLLGDSALYLCASSLAVTAELFFGSGTQLSVL.

This clonotype was picked up many times. The chain combines TRBV5-8 with TRBJ2-2; tentatively, D is TRBD2 (7 bases). V lost 2 bases and J 4 bases, leaving 21 bases between the germline ends. This CDR3 comprises 18 residues. The germline CDR1 and CDR2 sequences are SGHTS and YDEGEE. The CDR3, as DNA: TGTGCCAGCAGCTTTCTCCCTGCGGGGGCTCGTGTCACCGGGGAGCTGTTTTTT. The encoded protein is CASSFLPAGARVTGELFF.

This clonotype appeared many times. The V and J genes are TRBV20-1 and TRBJ2-4; D gene uncertain. V was pared by 0 bases and J by 0 bases, with 15 bases between. Looked up from germline, CDR1 is DFQATT and CDR2 is SNEGSKA (reference sequence). The CDR3 runs to 17 residues. CDR3 amino acids: CSARDRSSLLAKNIQYF. CDR3 DNA: TGCAGTGCTAGAGATCGGTCCAGCTTACTAGCCAAAAACATTCAGTACTTC.

This clonotype appeared many times. V gene TRBV28 combines with J gene TRBJ2-7, with 9 bases that match TRBD2. Per the germline V gene, CDR1 is MDHEN and CDR2 is SYDVKM. J was trimmed by 4 bases and V by 8 bases; bases with no gene match: 18. The CDR3 runs 17 residues. In DNA, the CDR3 is TGTGCCAGCGGGGACTCAGGACTAGCGACAGGTTCATACGAGCAGTACTTC. Translation: CASGDSGLATGSYEQYF.

This clonotype occurred many times. The V call is TRBV12-5, the J call TRBJ2-3; 10 nucleotides line up with TRBD1. This CDR3 is 15 amino acids long. Losses at the gene ends were 9 bases for V and 3 bases for J; bases not matched to a gene: 9. CDR1 and CDR2 from the germline V gene are LGHNT and FRNRAP. For the CDR3, the DNA is TGTGCTAGCCGCCCAGGGGGACAGGGGACAGATACGCAGTATTTT. Translating it yields CASRPGGQGTDTQYF.

The sample holds one count of this clonotype. V is TRBV5-1 and J is TRBJ2-5, with 8 bases aligning to TRBD1. The CDR3 runs to 13 residues. CDR1 is SGHRS, CDR2 YFSETQ, per germline. Trimming removed 5 bases from V and 4 bases from J; junction bases left unmatched: 4. Here the CDR3 DNA reads TGCGCCAGCAGACTGGACAGGGTAGAGACCCAGTACTTC. Protein product: CASRLDRVETQYF.

In this sample, this clonotype turned up many times. The CDR3 region has the DNA TGTGCCAGCAAAAGAGGCACTGAAGCTTTCTTT. This codes for CASKRGTEAFF. The chain combines TRBV27 with TRBJ1-1; D gene uncertain. The germline V gene encodes CDR1 MNHEY and CDR2 SMNVEV (reference sequence). V was shortened by 7 bases and J by 4 bases, with 7 bases between the two germline ends. The CDR3 covers 11 residues.

This clonotype was recorded at least ten times. This chain connects TRBV5-5 to TRBJ2-7; D possibly uses TRBD1 or TRBD2 (5 bases each). The CDR3 totals 14 residues. V dropped 3 bases and J dropped 0 bases, with 10 bases sitting between them. Germline assignment: CDR1 SGHKS and CDR2 YYEKEE (reference sequence). The CDR3 here is CASSWDAVSYEQYF. CDR3 sequence (DNA): TGTGCCAGCAGCTGGGACGCCGTCTCCTACGAGCAGTACTTC.

This clonotype was recorded many times. The chain links TRBV7-2 to TRBJ1-2; D gene uncertain. Germline-derived CDR1 and CDR2 are SGHTA and FQGNSA. Trimming stripped 1 base from V and 0 bases from J, with 6 bases between. This CDR3 has 14 residues. CDR3 in DNA: TGTGCCAGCAGCTTAGTCTCAGCTAACTATGGCTACACCTTC. Translation: CASSLVSANYGYTF.

This clonotype was counted many times. This chain connects TRBV5-1 to TRBJ2-1; a possible D gene is TRBD2 (6 bases). Trimming took off 2 bases at V and 0 bases at J, with 6 bases between the two ends. Germline CDR1 SGHRS, CDR2 YFSETQ. The CDR3 length is 14 residues. Written as DNA, the CDR3 is TGCGCCAGCAGCTTTAGCGGCTCCTACAATGAGCAGTTCTTC. It codes for CASSFSGSYNEQFF.

This clonotype was recorded many times. The chain joins TRBV5-6 to TRBJ1-2, with D tentatively TRBD1 (5 bases). Trimming left V 0 bases short and J 0 bases short, with 15 bases between. The germline V gene has CDR1 SGHDT and CDR2 YYEEEE. CDR3 length: 17 amino acids. The CDR3 is CASSLAGGRTTNYGYTF. The CDR3 bases are TGTGCCAGCAGCTTGGCGGGGGGACGTACTACTAACTATGGCTACACCTTC.

This clonotype has just a few counts. The chain recombines TRBV30 with TRBJ1-2, with D perhaps matching TRBD1 (5 bases). Germline V gene sequence: CDR1 GTSNPN, CDR2 SVGIG (reference sequence). V lost 2 bases, J lost 3 bases, and 13 bases lay in between. The CDR3 spans 14 residues. CDR3 region: CAWSSASRDYGYTF. DNA for the CDR3: TGTGCCTGGAGTTCGGCCAGCAGGGACTATGGCTACACCTTC.

The rearrangement links TRBV4-1 to TRBJ2-7, with a tentative D call TRBD1 (5 bases). Germline V gene sequence: CDR1 MGHRA, CDR2 YSYEKL. The CDR3 runs 14 residues. The ends were cut back, 6 bases at V and 3 bases at J, with 15 bases in the middle. The CDR3: CASRVGPTGYEQYF. DNA for the CDR3: TGCGCCAGCAGGGTGGGGCCGACGGGCTACGAGCAGTACTTC.

This clonotype occurred many times. CDR3 amino acids: CASSLLGGYGYTF. CDR3 nucleotides: TGTGCCAGCAGTTTATTAGGGGGTTATGGCTACACCTTC. This chain links TRBV12-3 or TRBV12-4 with TRBJ1-2, with D perhaps TRBD1 (6 bases). CDR3 length: 13 residues. V lost 2 bases and J lost 5, with 9 bases in between.